Only one count was recorded for the clone carrying this TCR beta chain. What it binds is not known. The data were produced by immunoSEQ multiplex PCR, yet TCRdb's version contains in-frame clones alone and is incomplete. Of more than 150,000 clones in the sample, 85% to 90% are singletons; the top ten hold 5% to 7.5%. This entry belongs to a study of T cell responses to AZD1222 COVID-19 vaccine. Study details: Researchers grouped second doses given at about 4 or about 12 weeks into one pool.

This CDR3 has 18 amino acids. V was pared by 5 bases and J by 1 base, with 23 bases between. Germline V lookup: CDR1 MGHDK, CDR2 SYGVNS. Study-level results: Once two AZD1222 doses were given, Spike-specific TCR breadth and depth went up. Epitopes outside B.1.351 and B.1.1.7 mutated regions reportedly drew nearly half of spike TCRs.

Sequenced here: peripheral blood, sampled on day 0 of AZD1222 vaccination. This rearrangement joins TRBV25-1 to TRBJ1-1, with a weak D call TRBD1 (5 bases). The source is an adult in good health. Written as DNA, the CDR3 is TGTGCCAGCAGTCTCCTTGGGGCACAGACTCAACCGAACACTGAAGCTTTCTTT. Its protein product is CASSLLGAQTQPNTEAFF.